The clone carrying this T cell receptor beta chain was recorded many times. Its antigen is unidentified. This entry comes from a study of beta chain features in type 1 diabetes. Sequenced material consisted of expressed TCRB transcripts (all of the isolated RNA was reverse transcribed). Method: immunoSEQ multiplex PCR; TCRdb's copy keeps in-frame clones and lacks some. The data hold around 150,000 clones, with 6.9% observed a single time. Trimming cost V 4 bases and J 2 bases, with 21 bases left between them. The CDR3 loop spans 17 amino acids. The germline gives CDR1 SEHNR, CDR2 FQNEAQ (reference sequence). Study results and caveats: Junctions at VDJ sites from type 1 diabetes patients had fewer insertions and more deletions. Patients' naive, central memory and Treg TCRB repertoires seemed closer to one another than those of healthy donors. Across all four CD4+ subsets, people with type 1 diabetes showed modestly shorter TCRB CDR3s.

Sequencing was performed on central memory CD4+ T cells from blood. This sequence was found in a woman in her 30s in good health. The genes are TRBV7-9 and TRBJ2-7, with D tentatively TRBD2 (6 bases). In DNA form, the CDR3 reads TGTGCCAGCAGCTCAGTCCCCCTGGGGACTTCCACCTACGAGCAGTACTTC. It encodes CASSSVPLGTSTYEQYF.